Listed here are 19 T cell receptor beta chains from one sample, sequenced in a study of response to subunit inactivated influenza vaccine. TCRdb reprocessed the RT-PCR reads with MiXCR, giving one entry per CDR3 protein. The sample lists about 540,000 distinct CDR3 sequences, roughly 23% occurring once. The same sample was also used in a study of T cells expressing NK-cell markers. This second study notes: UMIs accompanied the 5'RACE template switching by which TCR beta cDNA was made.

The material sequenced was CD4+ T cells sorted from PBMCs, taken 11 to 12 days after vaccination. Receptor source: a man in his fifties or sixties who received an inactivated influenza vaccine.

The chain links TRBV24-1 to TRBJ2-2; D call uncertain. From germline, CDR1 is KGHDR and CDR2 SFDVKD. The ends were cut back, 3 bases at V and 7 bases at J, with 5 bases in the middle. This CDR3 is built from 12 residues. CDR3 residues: CATSDAYGELFF. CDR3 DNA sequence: TGTGCCACCAGTGATGCTTACGGGGAGCTGTTTTTT.

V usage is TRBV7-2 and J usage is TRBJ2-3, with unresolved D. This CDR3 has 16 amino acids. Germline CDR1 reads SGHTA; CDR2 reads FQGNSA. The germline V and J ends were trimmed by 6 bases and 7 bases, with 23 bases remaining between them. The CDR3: CASSLTPQTKANTQYF. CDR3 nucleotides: TGTGCCAGCAGTTTAACACCCCAGACCAAGGCGAATACGCAGTATTTT.

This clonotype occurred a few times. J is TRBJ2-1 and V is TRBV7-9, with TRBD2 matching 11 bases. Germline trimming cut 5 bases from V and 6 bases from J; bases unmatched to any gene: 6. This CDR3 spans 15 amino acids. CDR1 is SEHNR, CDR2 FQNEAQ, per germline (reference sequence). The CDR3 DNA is TGTGCCAGCAGCGCCACTAGCGGGAGTCTCAATGAGCAGTTCTTC. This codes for CASSATSGSLNEQFF.

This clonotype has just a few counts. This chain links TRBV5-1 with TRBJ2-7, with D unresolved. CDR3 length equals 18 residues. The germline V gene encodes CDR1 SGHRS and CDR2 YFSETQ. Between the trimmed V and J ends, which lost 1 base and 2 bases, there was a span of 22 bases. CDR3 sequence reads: CASSLNIRDGVSAYEQYF. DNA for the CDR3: TGCGCCAGCAGCTTGAATATACGAGACGGAGTTTCAGCCTACGAGCAGTACTTC.

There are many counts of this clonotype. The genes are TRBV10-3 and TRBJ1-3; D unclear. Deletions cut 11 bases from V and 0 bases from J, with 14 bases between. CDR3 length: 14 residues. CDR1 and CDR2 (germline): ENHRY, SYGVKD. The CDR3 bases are TGTGCCGGCGGTGGGCAGCTCTCTGGAAACACCATATATTTT. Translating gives CAGGGQLSGNTIYF.

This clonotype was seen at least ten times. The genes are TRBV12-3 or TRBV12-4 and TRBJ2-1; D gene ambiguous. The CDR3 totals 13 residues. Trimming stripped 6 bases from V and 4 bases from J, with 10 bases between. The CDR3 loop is CASSFDGYNEQFF. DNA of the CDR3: TGTGCCAGCAGCTTTGACGGGTACAATGAGCAGTTCTTC.

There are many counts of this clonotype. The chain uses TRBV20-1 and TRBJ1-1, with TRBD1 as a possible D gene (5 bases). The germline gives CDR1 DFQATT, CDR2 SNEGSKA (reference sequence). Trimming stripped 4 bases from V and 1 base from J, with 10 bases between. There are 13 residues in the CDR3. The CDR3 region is CSATRGGNTEAFF. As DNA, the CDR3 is TGCAGTGCTACCCGGGGGGGGAACACTGAAGCTTTCTTT.

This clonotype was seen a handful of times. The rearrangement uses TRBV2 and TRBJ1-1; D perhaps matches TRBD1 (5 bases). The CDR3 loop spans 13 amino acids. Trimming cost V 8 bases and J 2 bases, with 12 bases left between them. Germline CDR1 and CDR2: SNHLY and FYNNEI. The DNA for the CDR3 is TGTGCCAGCGTGGGGGGAACCAACACTGAAGCTTTCTTT. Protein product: CASVGGTNTEAFF.

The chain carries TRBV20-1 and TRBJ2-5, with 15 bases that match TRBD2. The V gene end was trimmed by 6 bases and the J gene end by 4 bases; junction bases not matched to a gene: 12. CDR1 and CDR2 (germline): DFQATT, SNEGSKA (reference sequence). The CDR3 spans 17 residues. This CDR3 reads CSARRTSGGAVRETQYF. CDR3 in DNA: TGCAGTGCACGAAGGACTAGCGGGGGGGCTGTTAGAGAGACCCAGTACTTC.

This CDR3 reads CASSPQGGGYNEQFF. In DNA, the CDR3 is TGTGCCAGCAGTCCACAGGGGGGGGGTTACAATGAGCAGTTCTTC. This chain connects TRBV6-2 or TRBV6-3 to TRBJ2-1, with D possibly matching TRBD1 (8 bases). The CDR3 loop spans 15 amino acids. Trimming shortened V by 5 bases and J by 4 bases, and 15 bases separated the two germline ends. Germline CDR1 reads MNHEY; CDR2 reads SVGEGT.

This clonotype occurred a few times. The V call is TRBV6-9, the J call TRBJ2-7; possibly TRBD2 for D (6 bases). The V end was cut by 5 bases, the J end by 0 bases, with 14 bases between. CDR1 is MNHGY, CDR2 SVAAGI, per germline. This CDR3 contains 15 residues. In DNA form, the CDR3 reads TGTGCCAGCAGTCCCGGGACTCCTCACTCCTACGAGCAGTACTTC. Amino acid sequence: CASSPGTPHSYEQYF.

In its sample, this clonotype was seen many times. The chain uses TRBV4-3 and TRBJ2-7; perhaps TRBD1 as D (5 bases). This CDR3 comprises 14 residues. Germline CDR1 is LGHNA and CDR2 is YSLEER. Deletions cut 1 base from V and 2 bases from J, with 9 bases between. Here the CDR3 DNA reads TGCGCCAGCAGCCAAGTCGGACAAACCTACGAGCAGTACTTC. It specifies CASSQVGQTYEQYF.

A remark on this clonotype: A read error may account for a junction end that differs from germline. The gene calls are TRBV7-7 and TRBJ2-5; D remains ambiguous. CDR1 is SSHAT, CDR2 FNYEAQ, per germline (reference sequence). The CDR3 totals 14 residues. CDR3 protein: CASSSYLGSETQYF. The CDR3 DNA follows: TGTGCTAGCAGCTCATACCTAGGAAGTGAGACCCAGTACTTC.

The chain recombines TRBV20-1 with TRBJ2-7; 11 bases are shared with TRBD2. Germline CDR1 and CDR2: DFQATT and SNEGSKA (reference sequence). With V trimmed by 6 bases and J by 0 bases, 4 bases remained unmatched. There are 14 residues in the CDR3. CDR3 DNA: TGCAGTGCGGAACTAGCGGGGGCCTCCTACGAGCAGTACTTC. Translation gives CSAELAGASYEQYF.

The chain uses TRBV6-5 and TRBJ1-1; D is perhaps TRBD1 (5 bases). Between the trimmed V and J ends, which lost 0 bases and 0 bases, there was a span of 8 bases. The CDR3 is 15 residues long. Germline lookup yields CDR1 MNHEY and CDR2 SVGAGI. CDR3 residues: CASSYSQGVNTEAFF. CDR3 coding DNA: TGTGCCAGCAGTTACTCCCAGGGAGTGAACACTGAAGCTTTCTTT.

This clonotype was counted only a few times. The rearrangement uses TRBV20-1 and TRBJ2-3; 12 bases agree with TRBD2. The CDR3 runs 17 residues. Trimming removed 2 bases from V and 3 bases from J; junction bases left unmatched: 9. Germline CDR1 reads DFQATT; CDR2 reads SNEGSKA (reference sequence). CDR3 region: CSARKGASGGDTDTQYF. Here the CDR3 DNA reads TGCAGTGCTAGAAAGGGGGCTAGCGGGGGGGATACAGATACGCAGTATTTT.

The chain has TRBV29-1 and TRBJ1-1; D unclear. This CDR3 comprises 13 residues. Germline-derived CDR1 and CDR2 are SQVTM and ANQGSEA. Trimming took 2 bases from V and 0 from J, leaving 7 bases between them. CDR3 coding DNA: TGCAGCGTTGAACTGCGTTTGAACACTGAAGCTTTCTTT. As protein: CSVELRLNTEAFF.

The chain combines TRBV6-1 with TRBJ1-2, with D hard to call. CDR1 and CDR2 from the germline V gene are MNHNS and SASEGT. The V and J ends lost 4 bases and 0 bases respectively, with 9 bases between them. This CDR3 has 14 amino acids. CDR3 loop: CASSATPTNYGYTF. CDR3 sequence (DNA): TGTGCCAGCAGTGCCACACCGACTAACTATGGCTACACCTTC.

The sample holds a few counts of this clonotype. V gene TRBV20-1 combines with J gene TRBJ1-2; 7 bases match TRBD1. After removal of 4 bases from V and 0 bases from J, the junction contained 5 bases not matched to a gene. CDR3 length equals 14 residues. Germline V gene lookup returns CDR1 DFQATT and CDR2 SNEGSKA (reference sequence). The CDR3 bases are TGCAGTGCTACCCAAGGGACAGCTAACTATGGCTACACCTTC. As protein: CSATQGTANYGYTF.